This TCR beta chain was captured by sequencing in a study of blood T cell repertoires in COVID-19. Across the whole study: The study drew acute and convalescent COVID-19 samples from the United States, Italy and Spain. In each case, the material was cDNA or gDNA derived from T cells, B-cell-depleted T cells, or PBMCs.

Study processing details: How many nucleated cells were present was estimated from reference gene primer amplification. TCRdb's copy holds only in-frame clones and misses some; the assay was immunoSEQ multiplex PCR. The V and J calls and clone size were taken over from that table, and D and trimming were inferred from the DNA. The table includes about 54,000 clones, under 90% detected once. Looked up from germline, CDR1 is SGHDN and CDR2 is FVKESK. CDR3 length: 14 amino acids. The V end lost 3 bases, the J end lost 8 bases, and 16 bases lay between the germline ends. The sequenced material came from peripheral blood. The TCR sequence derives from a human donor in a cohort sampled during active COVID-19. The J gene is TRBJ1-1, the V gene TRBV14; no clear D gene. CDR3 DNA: TGTGCCAGCAGCCAGACCGTCAGGCCCGTGGAAGCTTTCTTT. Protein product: CASSQTVRPVEAFF.